The 23 T cell receptor beta chains reported below all come from one sample, sequenced in a study of blood T cells in healthy people across ages. Sample-barcoded 5' priming and a J-beta primer mix drove a second PCR of about 6 to 12 cycles. TCRdb re-derived calls from the 5' RACE reads in MiXCR, one entry per CDR3 protein. The sample has 1.2 million to 1.5 million distinct CDR3 sequences, roughly 64% seen once. Sequencing was carried out using blood. Receptors originate from a man younger than 35 in good health.

CDR3 protein: CSARPRGLGSPLHF. Written as DNA, the CDR3 is TGCAGTGCTAGACCCAGGGGGCTCGGCTCACCCCTCCACTTT. The chain couples TRBV20-1 to TRBJ1-6; 8 bases align to TRBD1. The trim removed 2 bases at V and 10 bases at J, leaving 7 bases unmatched. The CDR3 is made up of 14 amino acids. The V gene's germline CDR1 is DFQATT and CDR2 SNEGSKA (reference sequence).

The rearrangement joins TRBV12-3 or TRBV12-4 to TRBJ2-5, with D tentatively TRBD1 (5 bases). Trimming pared 6 bases from V and 2 bases from J, leaving 16 bases between. This CDR3 comprises 15 residues. The CDR3 loop reads CASSNRIQGQETQYF. CDR3 bases: TGTGCCAGCAGCAACAGGATCCAGGGACAAGAGACCCAGTACTTC.

The V and J genes are TRBV27 and TRBJ1-1; no firm D call. V shed 5 bases and J shed 3 bases, with 16 bases lying between them. CDR3 length equals 15 residues. Germline CDR1 and CDR2: MNHEY and SMNVEV (reference sequence). CDR3 sequence reads: CASSLIVAFYTEAFF. The CDR3 DNA sequence: TGTGCCAGCAGTCTAATAGTTGCGTTCTACACTGAAGCTTTCTTT.

This clonotype was seen a few times. This chain connects TRBV20-1 to TRBJ2-1, with TRBD2 matching 7 bases. J lost 5 bases, V lost 6 bases, and 10 bases had no gene match. Looked up from germline, CDR1 is DFQATT and CDR2 is SNEGSKA (reference sequence). The CDR3 is made up of 14 amino acids. In DNA form, the CDR3 reads TGCAGTGCCCGGGCAGGCCTAGCGGACAATGAGCAGTTCTTC. This gives the protein CSARAGLADNEQFF.

V and J are TRBV13 and TRBJ2-6; 8 bases map to TRBD1. V lost 4 bases and J lost 0; bases outside the gene matches: 17. The CDR3 sequence is 21 residues long. Germline V lookup: CDR1 PRHDT, CDR2 FYEKMQ (reference sequence). The CDR3 nucleotides read TGTGCCAGCAGCTCCGAGCATATAAAGCGACAGGGGAACTCTGGGGCCAACGTCCTGACTTTC. It translates to CASSSEHIKRQGNSGANVLTF.

The chain carries TRBV29-1 and TRBJ1-6; 8 bases are shared with TRBD1. V gave up 6 bases and J gave up 0 bases; unmatched junction bases: 4. CDR3 length: 15 residues. CDR1 and CDR2 (germline): SQVTM, ANQGSEA. The CDR3 nucleotides are TGCAGCGTACGGACAGGGAGCTCCTATAATTCACCCCTCCACTTT. It codes for CSVRTGSSYNSPLHF.

The chain links TRBV5-1 to TRBJ2-1; D is perhaps TRBD1 (5 bases). The germline gives CDR1 SGHRS, CDR2 YFSETQ. V shed 8 bases and J shed 5 bases, with 14 bases lying between them. The CDR3 is made up of 13 amino acids. CDR3 nucleotides: TGCGCCAGTACAAACACAGGAAACAATGAGCAGTTCTTC. Encoded protein: CASTNTGNNEQFF.

J is TRBJ2-1 and V is TRBV7-6; tentatively, D is TRBD1 or TRBD2 (7 bases each). Germline CDR1 SGHVS, CDR2 FNYEAQ. V lost 8 bases and J 8 bases, leaving 13 bases between the germline ends. The CDR3 runs to 12 residues. CDR3 residues: CASGRGTDEQFF. CDR3 DNA: TGTGCCAGCGGGCGGGGGACAGATGAGCAGTTCTTC.

The chain joins TRBV4-2 to TRBJ2-5; D assignment may be TRBD1 or TRBD2 (5 bases each). Trimming removed 0 bases from V and 5 bases from J, with 16 bases in between. CDR1 LGHNA and CDR2 YNFKEQ come from the germline V gene. This CDR3 comprises 16 residues. The CDR3 spells CASSQDTGPSWETQYF. The CDR3 DNA sequence: TGTGCCAGCAGCCAAGATACGGGGCCGTCGTGGGAGACCCAGTACTTC.

The table lists this clonotype with a count of one. The chain uses TRBV4-1 and TRBJ1-2, with D possibly TRBD1 on 5 matching bases. Germline V gives CDR1 MGHRA, CDR2 YSYEKL. Trimming took 4 bases from V and 5 from J, leaving 17 bases between them. The CDR3 is 15 amino acids. This CDR3 reads CASSPTFRGEYGYTF. The CDR3 DNA reads TGCGCCAGCAGCCCAACGTTCCGAGGGGAATATGGCTACACCTTC.

The chain links TRBV20-1 to TRBJ2-1; 12 positions agree with TRBD2. Germline lookup yields CDR1 DFQATT and CDR2 SNEGSKA (reference sequence). V trimming: 3 bases; J trimming: 8 bases; junction bases outside the gene matches: 5. The CDR3 loop spans 14 amino acids. CDR3 bases: TGCAGTGCTAGGACTAGCGGGAGTTTCTATGAGCAGTTCTTC. It specifies CSARTSGSFYEQFF.

This chain connects TRBV5-5 to TRBJ2-3; TRBD1 matches 8 bases. Germline V CDR1 and CDR2: SGHKS, YYEKEE (reference sequence). The CDR3 consists of 18 residues. The trim removed 4 bases at V and 2 bases at J, leaving 15 bases unmatched. CDR3 sequence: CASSRDRGRPSITDTQYF. In DNA, the CDR3 is TGTGCCAGCAGCCGTGACAGGGGCCGGCCCTCGATCACAGATACGCAGTATTTT.

V is TRBV28 and J is TRBJ2-3; 14 bases agree with TRBD2. In germline, CDR1 is MDHEN, CDR2 SYDVKM. The J segment lost 5 bases and the V segment lost 5 bases, leaving 6 bases of the junction unmatched. The CDR3 is made up of 16 amino acids. The CDR3 here is CASSTTSGGDLDTQYF. Here the CDR3 DNA reads TGTGCCAGCAGTACGACTAGCGGGGGGGATCTAGATACGCAGTATTTT.

This sequence joins TRBV9 and TRBJ2-1; D possibly uses TRBD1 or TRBD2 (5 bases each). Germline CDR1 SGDLS, CDR2 YYNGEE. The CDR3 runs 13 residues. V lost 0 bases to trimming and J lost 15 bases, with 16 bases between them. The CDR3 region has the DNA TGTGCCAGCAGCGTAGAGGAGTCGACGGGGCGGTTCTTC. Translation gives CASSVEESTGRFF.

The rearrangement uses TRBV6-5 and TRBJ1-2; unclear D gene. Per the germline V gene, CDR1 is MNHEY and CDR2 is SVGAGI. V dropped 0 bases and J dropped 0 bases, with 8 bases sitting between them. This CDR3 comprises 15 residues. CDR3: CASSYSGFSNYGYTF. The CDR3 DNA sequence: TGTGCCAGCAGTTACTCGGGATTTTCTAACTATGGCTACACCTTC.

V is TRBV3-1 and J is TRBJ2-1, with a weak D call TRBD2 (6 bases). The CDR3 runs 15 residues. CDR1 and CDR2 from the germline V gene are LGHDT and YNNKEL (reference sequence). Trimming pared 6 bases from V and 8 bases from J, leaving 20 bases between. CDR3 in amino acids: CASRPYGGPDYEQFF. The CDR3 DNA is TGTGCCAGCAGACCCTACGGGGGTCCCGATTATGAGCAGTTCTTC.

This chain joins TRBV20-1 and TRBJ2-1; 7 bases line up with TRBD2. Germline loops: CDR1 DFQATT, CDR2 SNEGSKA (reference sequence). The CDR3 spans 17 residues. Trimming at V came to 3 bases and at J to 0 bases, leaving 11 bases not matched to a gene. The CDR3 DNA reads as TGCAGTGCTAGCAGGTGGGGGGAGGGAGTCTCCTACAATGAGCAGTTCTTC. Amino acid sequence: CSASRWGEGVSYNEQFF.

The rearrangement links TRBV7-9 to TRBJ1-2; possibly TRBD1 for D (6 bases). V lost 1 base and J 8 bases, leaving 11 bases between the germline ends. In germline, CDR1 is SEHNR, CDR2 FQNEAQ (reference sequence). CDR3 size: 13 residues. The CDR3 bases are TGTGCCAGCAGCTTAGGTGTCAGGGGAGGCTACACCTTC. Residues: CASSLGVRGGYTF.

This clonotype was detected only a few times. The chain links TRBV4-1 to TRBJ2-7, with 7 bases identical to TRBD1. With 0 bases clipped from V and 0 bases from J, the junction kept 8 bases outside the gene matches. Germline assignment: CDR1 MGHRA and CDR2 YSYEKL. This CDR3 is built from 17 residues. The CDR3 DNA is TGCGCCAGCAGCCAAGAAGGCACCGGGACAGTCTCCTACGAGCAGTACTTC. Its translation: CASSQEGTGTVSYEQYF.

In this sample, this clonotype turned up a few times. The gene calls are TRBV29-1 and TRBJ1-2, with 7 bases matching TRBD1. The CDR3 is 13 residues long. V lost 5 bases to trimming and J lost 6 bases; unmatched junction nucleotides: 9. From germline, CDR1 is SQVTM and CDR2 ANQGSEA. The CDR3 DNA is TGCAGCGTTACCACAGGGGTTGAAGATGGCTACACCTTC. It specifies CSVTTGVEDGYTF.

This chain joins TRBV12-3 or TRBV12-4 and TRBJ1-4, with D possibly matching TRBD1 (5 bases). The length of the CDR3 is 14 residues. The V end was cut by 3 bases, the J end by 6 bases, with 11 bases between. The CDR3, as DNA: TGTGCCAGCAGTTTTCAGGGCCTTCATGAAAAACTGTTTTTT. Translating it yields CASSFQGLHEKLFF.

The chain is built from TRBV7-9 and TRBJ1-1; D unresolved. Germline CDR1 SEHNR, CDR2 FQNEAQ (reference sequence). V was pared by 0 bases and J by 1 base, with 15 bases between. The CDR3 has 17 residues. The CDR3 DNA reads as TGTGCCAGCAGCTTAGCGCTGATGGAGGAGAGGAACACTGAAGCTTTCTTT. Translated: CASSLALMEERNTEAFF.

This clonotype was seen just once. V and J are TRBV4-3 and TRBJ2-5; D may correspond to TRBD1 or TRBD2 (5 bases each). Gene TRBJ2-1 matches the end of the DNA better, so the J call may be wrong. The CDR3 is made up of 15 amino acids. Germline V gene data show CDR1 as LGHNA and CDR2 as YSLEER. CDR3 loop: CASSQAGTGQETQFF. For the CDR3, the DNA is TGCGCCAGCAGCCAAGCGGGGACGGGGCAAGAGACCCAGTTCTTC.